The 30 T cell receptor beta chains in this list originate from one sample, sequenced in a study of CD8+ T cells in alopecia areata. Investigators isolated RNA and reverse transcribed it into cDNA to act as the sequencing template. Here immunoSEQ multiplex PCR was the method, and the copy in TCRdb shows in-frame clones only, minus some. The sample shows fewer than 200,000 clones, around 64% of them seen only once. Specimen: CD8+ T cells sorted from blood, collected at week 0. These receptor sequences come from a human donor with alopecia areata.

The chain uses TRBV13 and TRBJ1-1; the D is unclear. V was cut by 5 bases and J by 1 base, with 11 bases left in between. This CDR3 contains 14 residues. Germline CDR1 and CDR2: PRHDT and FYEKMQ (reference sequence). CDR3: CASSPSNRNTEAFF. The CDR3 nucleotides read TGTGCCAGCAGCCCAAGCAACCGGAACACTGAAGCTTTCTTT.

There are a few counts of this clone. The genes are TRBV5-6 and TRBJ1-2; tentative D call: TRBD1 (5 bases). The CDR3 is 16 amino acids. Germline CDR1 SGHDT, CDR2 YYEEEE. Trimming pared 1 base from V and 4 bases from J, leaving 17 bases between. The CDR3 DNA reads TGTGCCAGCAGCTTGCTTCGGGGGAAGGGACTCTATGGCTACACCTTC. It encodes CASSLLRGKGLYGYTF.

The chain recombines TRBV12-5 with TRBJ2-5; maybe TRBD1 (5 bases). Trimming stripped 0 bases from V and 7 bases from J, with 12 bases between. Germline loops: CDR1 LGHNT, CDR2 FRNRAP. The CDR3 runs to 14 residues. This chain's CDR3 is CASGLVGAGGTQYF. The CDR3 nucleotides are TGTGCTAGTGGTTTGGTAGGGGCCGGCGGGACCCAGTACTTC.

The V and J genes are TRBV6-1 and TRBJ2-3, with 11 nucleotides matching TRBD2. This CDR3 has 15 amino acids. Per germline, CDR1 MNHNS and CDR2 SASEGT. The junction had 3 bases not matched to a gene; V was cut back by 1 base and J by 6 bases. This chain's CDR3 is CASSEGTSGSDTQYF. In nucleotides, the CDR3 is TGTGCCAGCAGTGAAGGGACTAGCGGGTCCGATACGCAGTATTTT.

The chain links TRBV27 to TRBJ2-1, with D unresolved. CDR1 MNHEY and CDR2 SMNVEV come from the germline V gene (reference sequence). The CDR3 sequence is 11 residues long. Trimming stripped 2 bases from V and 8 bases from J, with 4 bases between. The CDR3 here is CASSLSDEQFF. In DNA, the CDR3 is TGTGCCAGCAGTTTAAGTGATGAGCAGTTCTTC.

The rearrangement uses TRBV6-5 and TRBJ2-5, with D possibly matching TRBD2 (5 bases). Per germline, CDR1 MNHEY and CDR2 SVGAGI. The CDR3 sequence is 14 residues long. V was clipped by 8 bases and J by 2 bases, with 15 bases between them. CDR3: CASGGLGVQETQYF. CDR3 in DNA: TGTGCCAGCGGTGGACTCGGGGTACAAGAGACCCAGTACTTC.

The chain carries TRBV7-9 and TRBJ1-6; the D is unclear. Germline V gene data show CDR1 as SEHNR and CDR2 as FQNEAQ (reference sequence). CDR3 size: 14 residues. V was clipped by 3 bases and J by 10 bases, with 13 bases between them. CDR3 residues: CASSFGRTGSPLHF. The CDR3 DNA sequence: TGTGCCAGCAGCTTCGGACGTACCGGGTCACCCCTCCACTTT.

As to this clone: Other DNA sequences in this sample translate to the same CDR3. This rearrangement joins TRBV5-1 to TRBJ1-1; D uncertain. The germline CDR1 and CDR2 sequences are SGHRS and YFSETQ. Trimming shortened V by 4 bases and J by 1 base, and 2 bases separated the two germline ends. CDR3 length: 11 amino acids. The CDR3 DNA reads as TGCGCCAGCAGCGCGAACACTGAAGCTTTCTTT. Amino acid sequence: CASSANTEAFF.

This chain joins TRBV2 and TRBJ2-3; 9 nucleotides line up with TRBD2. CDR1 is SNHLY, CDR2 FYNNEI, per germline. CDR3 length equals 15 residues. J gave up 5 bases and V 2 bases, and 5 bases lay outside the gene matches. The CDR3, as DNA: TGTGCCAGCAGTGAAAGCGGGGGGCGTATAGATACGCAGTATTTT. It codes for CASSESGGRIDTQYF.

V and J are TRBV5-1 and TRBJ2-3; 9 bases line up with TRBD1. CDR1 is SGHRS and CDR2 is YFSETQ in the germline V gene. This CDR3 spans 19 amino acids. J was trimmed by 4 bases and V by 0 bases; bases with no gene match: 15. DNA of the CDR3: TGCGCCAGCAGCTTGGCTCGGGACAGGGTTCTGTTCCCGTCAGATACGCAGTATTTT. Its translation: CASSLARDRVLFPSDTQYF.

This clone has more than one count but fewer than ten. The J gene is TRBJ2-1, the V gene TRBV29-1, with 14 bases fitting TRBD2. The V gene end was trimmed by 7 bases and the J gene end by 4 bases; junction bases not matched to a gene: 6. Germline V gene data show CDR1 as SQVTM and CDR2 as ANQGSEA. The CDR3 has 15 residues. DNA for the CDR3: TGCAGCGCCATGGGACTAGCGGGGGCTTACAATGAGCAGTTCTTC. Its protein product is CSAMGLAGAYNEQFF.

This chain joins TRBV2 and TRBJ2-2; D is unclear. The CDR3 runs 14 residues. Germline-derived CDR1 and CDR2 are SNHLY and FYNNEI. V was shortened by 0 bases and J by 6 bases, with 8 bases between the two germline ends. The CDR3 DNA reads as TGTGCCAGCAGTGAAGCGCCGATCCCCGGGGAGCTGTTTTTT. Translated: CASSEAPIPGELFF.

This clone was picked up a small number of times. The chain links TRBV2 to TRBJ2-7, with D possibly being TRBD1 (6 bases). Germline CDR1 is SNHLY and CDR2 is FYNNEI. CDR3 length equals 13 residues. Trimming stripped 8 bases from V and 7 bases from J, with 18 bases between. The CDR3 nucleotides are TGTGCCAGCCTTGGGACATGGGGTGAAGAGCAGTACTTC. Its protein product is CASLGTWGEEQYF.

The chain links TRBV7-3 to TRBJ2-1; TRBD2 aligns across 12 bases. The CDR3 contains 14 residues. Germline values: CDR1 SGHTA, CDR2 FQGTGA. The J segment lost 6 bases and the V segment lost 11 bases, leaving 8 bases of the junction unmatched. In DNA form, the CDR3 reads TGTGCCTCCCGGGCTAGCGGGGGGGTCAATGAGCAGTTCTTC. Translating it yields CASRASGGVNEQFF.

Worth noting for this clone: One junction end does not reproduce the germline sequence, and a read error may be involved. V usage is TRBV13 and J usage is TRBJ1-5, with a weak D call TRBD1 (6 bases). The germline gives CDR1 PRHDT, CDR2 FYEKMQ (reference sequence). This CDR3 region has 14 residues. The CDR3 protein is CASSIGGPPQPQHF. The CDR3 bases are TGTGCCAGCAGCATAGGGGGGCCTCCGCAGCCCCAGCATTTT.

The CDR3 DNA reads TGTGCCAGCGCCGGGGCCAAAAACATTCAGTACTTC. It specifies CASAGAKNIQYF. This sequence joins TRBV5-6 and TRBJ2-4; D unclear. The germline V and J ends were trimmed by 7 bases and 1 base, with 6 bases remaining between them. CDR1 is SGHDT and CDR2 is YYEEEE in the germline V gene. The CDR3 runs to 12 residues.

DNA for the CDR3: TGTGCCAGCAGCGGGGACCGCTCGGGTGAAAAACTGTTTTTT. This codes for CASSGDRSGEKLFF. The rearrangement joins TRBV9 to TRBJ1-4, with D maybe TRBD1 (5 bases). The CDR3 is made up of 14 amino acids. The V and J ends lost 3 bases and 7 bases respectively, with 13 bases between them. Germline-derived CDR1 and CDR2 are SGDLS and YYNGEE.

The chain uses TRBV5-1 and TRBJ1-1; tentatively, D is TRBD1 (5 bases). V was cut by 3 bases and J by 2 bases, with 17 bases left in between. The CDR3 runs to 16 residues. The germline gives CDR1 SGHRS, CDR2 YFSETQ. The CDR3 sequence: CASSSPIQEANTEAFF. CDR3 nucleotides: TGCGCCAGCAGCTCTCCCATACAGGAGGCTAACACTGAAGCTTTCTTT.

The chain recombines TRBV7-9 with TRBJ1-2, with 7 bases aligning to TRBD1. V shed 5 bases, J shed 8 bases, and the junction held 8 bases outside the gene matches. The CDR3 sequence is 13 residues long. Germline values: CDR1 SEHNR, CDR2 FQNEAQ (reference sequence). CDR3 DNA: TGTGCCAGCAGCCCGACAGGGAGTAGGGGCTACACCTTC. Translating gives CASSPTGSRGYTF.

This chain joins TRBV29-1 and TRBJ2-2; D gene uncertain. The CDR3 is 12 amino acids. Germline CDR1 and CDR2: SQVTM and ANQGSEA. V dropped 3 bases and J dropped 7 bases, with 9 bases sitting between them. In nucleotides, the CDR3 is TGCAGCGTTGATGAGAATAGCGGGGAGCTGTTTTTT. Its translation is CSVDENSGELFF.

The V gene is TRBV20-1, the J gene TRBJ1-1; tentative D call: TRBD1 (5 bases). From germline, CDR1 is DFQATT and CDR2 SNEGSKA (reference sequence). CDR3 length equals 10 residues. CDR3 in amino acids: CSPISGTAFF. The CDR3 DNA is TGCAGCCCCATTAGTGGGACCGCTTTCTTT.

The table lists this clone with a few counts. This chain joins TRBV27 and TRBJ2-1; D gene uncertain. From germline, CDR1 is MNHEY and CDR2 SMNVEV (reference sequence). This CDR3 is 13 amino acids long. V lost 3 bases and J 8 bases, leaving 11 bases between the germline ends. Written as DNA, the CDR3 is TGTGCCAGCAGTTTTTTTGGTCTTGATGAGCAGTTCTTC. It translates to CASSFFGLDEQFF.

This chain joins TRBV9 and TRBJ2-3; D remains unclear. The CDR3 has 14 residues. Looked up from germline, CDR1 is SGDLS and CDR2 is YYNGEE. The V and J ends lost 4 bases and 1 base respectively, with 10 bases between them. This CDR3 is CASSPHLGTDTQYF. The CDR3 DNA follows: TGTGCCAGCAGCCCTCACCTCGGCACAGATACGCAGTATTTT. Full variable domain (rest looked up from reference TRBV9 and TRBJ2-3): DSGVTQTPKHLITATGQRVTLRCSPRSGDLSVYWYQQSLDQGLQFLIQYYNGEERAKGNILERFSAQQFPDLHSELNLSSLELGDSALYFCASSPHLGTDTQYFGPGTRLTVL.

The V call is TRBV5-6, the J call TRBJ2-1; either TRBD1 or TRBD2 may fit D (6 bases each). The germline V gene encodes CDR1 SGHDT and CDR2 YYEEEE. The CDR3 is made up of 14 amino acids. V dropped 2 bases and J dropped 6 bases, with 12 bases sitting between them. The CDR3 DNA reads TGTGCCAGCAGCTTAGGGGGGTTAGCCAATGAGCAGTTCTTC. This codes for CASSLGGLANEQFF.

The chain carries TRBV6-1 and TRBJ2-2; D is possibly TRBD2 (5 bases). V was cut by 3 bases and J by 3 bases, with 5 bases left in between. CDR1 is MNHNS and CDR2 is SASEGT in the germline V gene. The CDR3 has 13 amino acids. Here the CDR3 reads CASSERDTGELFF. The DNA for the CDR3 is TGTGCCAGCAGTGAGAGGGACACCGGGGAGCTGTTTTTT.

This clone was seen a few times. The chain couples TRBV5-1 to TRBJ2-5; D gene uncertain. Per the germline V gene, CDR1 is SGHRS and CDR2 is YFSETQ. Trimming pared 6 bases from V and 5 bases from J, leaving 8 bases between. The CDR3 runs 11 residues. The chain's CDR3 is CASTLGETQYF. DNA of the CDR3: TGCGCCAGCACCCTCGGGGAGACCCAGTACTTC.

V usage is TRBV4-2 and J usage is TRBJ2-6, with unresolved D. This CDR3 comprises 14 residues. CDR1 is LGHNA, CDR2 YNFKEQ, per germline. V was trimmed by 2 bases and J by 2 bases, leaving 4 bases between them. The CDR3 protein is CASSQTTGANVLTF. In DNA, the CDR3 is TGTGCCAGCAGCCAAACCACTGGGGCCAACGTCCTGACTTTC.

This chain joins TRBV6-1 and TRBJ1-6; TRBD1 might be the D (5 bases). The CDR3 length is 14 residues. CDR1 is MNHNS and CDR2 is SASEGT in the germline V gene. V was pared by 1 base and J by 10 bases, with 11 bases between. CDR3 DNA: TGTGCCAGCAGTGAAGTTCGTGGGGACTCACCCCTCCACTTT. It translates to CASSEVRGDSPLHF.

In nucleotides, the CDR3 is TGTGCCAGCAGCTCAGGGTGGACGGGCACCGGGGAGCTGTTTTTT. This gives the protein CASSSGWTGTGELFF. The chain uses TRBV7-9 and TRBJ2-2; possible D gene TRBD1, 5 bases. The ends were cut back, 4 bases at V and 4 bases at J, with 13 bases in the middle. Germline V gene sequence: CDR1 SEHNR, CDR2 FQNEAQ (reference sequence). This CDR3 spans 15 amino acids.

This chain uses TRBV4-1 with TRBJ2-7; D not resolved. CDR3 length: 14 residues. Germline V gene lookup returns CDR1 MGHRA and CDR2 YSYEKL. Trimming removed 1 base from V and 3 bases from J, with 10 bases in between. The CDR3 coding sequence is TGCGCCAGCAGCCAAGGTCCAGGAGACTACGAGCAGTACTTC. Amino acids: CASSQGPGDYEQYF.